This TCR beta chain was observed in a study of blood T cell repertoires in COVID-19. Study details: Whether acute or convalescent, the COVID-19 samples came from the United States, Italy and Spain. PBMCs, B-cell-depleted T cells, or T cells provided the cDNA or gDNA that made up the material.

The germline V and J ends were trimmed by 2 bases and 10 bases, with 12 bases remaining between them. The CDR3 is 13 amino acids. CDR1 GTSNPN and CDR2 SVGIG come from the germline V gene (reference sequence). Per the authors' pipeline: Amplification of reference gene primers was used by the study to estimate nucleated cell counts. Measured with immunoSEQ multiplex PCR; TCRdb has only the in-frame clones, and not every one. The DNA was the basis for D and trimming; V, J and clone size are from that table. Of about 94,000 clones detected, 84% appear once; the ten largest clones hold around 6.6%. V gene TRBV30 combines with J gene TRBJ1-6; the D is unclear. Sequencing was carried out using peripheral blood. The source of this sequence is a man between 60 and 75 years old with acute or convalescent COVID-19. The CDR3 is CAWSTVTASPLHF. The CDR3 DNA sequence: TGTGCCTGGAGTACGGTCACAGCCTCACCCCTCCACTTT.